This T cell receptor beta chain emerged from a study of T-cell reconstitution after alpha-beta-depleted transplantation in children. Unique molecular identifiers were incorporated into the prepared TCRbeta library. Each CDR3 protein gets one entry after TCRdb re-called the PCR reads with MiXCR. The table records around 370,000 distinct CDR3 sequences, about a tenth of them present only once. Looked up from germline, CDR1 is MNHNS and CDR2 is SASEGT. This CDR3 has 16 residues. The V and J ends lost 3 bases and 0 bases, in that order; junction bases with no gene match: 6. The receptor comes from a human donor who donated a stem cell graft to a child with acute lymphoblastic leukemia. Sequencing was performed on PBMCs from the stem cell graft donor, taken from the stem cell graft. The chain employs TRBV6-1 and TRBJ2-3; 7 bases line up with TRBD1. CDR3 nucleotide sequence: TGTGCCAGCAGTGACCCACAGGGGTCTAGCACAGATACGCAGTATTTT. Encoded protein: CASSDPQGSSTDTQYF.